This passage covers 10 T cell receptor beta chains from one sample sequenced in a study of memory CD4+ T cells and cytomegalovirus serostatus. The assay was immunoSEQ multiplex PCR, and TCRdb's table has in-frame clones only and misses some. The sample has 84,000 or so clones, 75% to 90% seen once. The sort gate was single viable CD3+CD4+CD8-CD45RO+ cells for memory CD4+ T cells. The sequencing sample was made of memory CD4+ T cells from blood. These TCRs come from an adult in good health and CMV-seronegative.

This chain joins TRBV2 and TRBJ2-7, with a tentative D call TRBD1 (5 bases). CDR3 length: 14 residues. With 6 bases removed from V and 3 bases from J, the gap between germline ends came to 15 bases. Germline CDR1 reads SNHLY; CDR2 reads FYNNEI. CDR3 nucleotide sequence: TGTGCCAGCAGATACACAGAAGGGGTCTACGAGCAGTACTTC. Translating it yields CASRYTEGVYEQYF.

The chain carries TRBV5-4 and TRBJ2-4, with a tentative D call TRBD1 (6 bases). CDR1 is SGHNT, CDR2 YYREEE, per germline (reference sequence). This CDR3 comprises 16 residues. V gave up 3 bases and J gave up 5 bases, with 18 bases separating them. The CDR3 loop reads CASSWGLQGPENIQYF. CDR3 sequence (DNA): TGTGCCAGCAGCTGGGGTCTACAGGGCCCCGAAAACATTCAGTACTTC.

This chain uses TRBV7-2 with TRBJ1-4; a possible D gene is TRBD1 (6 bases). This CDR3 region has 13 residues. Per the germline V gene, CDR1 is SGHTA and CDR2 is FQGNSA. Between the trimmed V and J ends, which lost 1 base and 7 bases, there was a span of 7 bases. The CDR3 bases are TGTGCCAGCAGCTTAGAGGGGGGTGAAAAACTGTTTTTT. It encodes CASSLEGGEKLFF.

This clone was seen only once. The J gene is TRBJ2-2, the V gene TRBV30; perhaps TRBD1 as D (6 bases). The CDR3 extends over 14 amino acids. With 1 base removed from V and 6 bases from J, the gap between germline ends came to 12 bases. CDR1 is GTSNPN, CDR2 SVGIG, per germline (reference sequence). The CDR3 coding sequence is TGTGCCTGGAGTGCACACCCAGGGGCCGGGGAGCTGTTTTTT. It translates to CAWSAHPGAGELFF.

The chain recombines TRBV4-3 with TRBJ1-3; TRBD1 might be the D (6 bases). Germline lookup yields CDR1 LGHNA and CDR2 YSLEER. The CDR3 runs to 17 residues. Trimming took off 1 base at V and 0 bases at J, with 13 bases between the two ends. CDR3 sequence (DNA): TGCGCCAGCAGCCAAGTTTTGGACAGTATCTCTGGAAACACCATATATTTT. Translated, it gives CASSQVLDSISGNTIYF.

This chain joins TRBV5-6 and TRBJ1-2; D perhaps matches TRBD1 (5 bases). The CDR3 extends over 13 amino acids. V gave up 0 bases and J gave up 8 bases, with 11 bases separating them. Germline values: CDR1 SGHDT, CDR2 YYEEEE. CDR3 in amino acids: CASSLDGGRGYTF. Here the CDR3 DNA reads TGTGCCAGCAGCTTGGATGGGGGACGAGGCTACACCTTC. The entire variable domain, with the rest obtained from reference TRBV5-6 and TRBJ1-2, is as follows: DAGVTQSPTHLIKTRGQQVTLRCSPKSGHDTVSWYQQALGQGPQFIFQYYEEEERQRGNFPDRFSGHQFPNYSSELNVNALLLGDSALYLCASSLDGGRGYTFGSGTRLTVV.

V usage is TRBV18 and J usage is TRBJ1-4, with D possibly TRBD1 on 5 matching bases. Germline values: CDR1 KGHSH, CDR2 LQKENI. V was trimmed by 0 bases and J by 4 bases, leaving 15 bases between them. This CDR3 has 17 amino acids. CDR3 in amino acids: CASSPPDGRRDNEKLFF. In DNA form, the CDR3 reads TGTGCCAGCTCACCACCAGACGGGCGCAGGGATAATGAAAAACTGTTTTTT. The complete variable domain, with remaining parts taken from reference TRBV18 and TRBJ1-4, reads NAGVMQNPRHLVRRRGQEARLRCSPMKGHSHVYWYRQLPEEGLKFMVYLQKENIIDESGMPKERFSAEFPKEGPSILRIQQVVRGDSAAYFCASSPPDGRRDNEKLFFGSGTQLSVL.

The chain carries TRBV29-1 and TRBJ2-3; TRBD2 is a possible D gene (5 bases). Germline loops: CDR1 SQVTM, CDR2 ANQGSEA. V shed 3 bases and J shed 5 bases, with 15 bases lying between them. The CDR3 runs 14 residues. The CDR3 DNA reads TGCAGCGTTGAGTCGGAGAGTGGAGGAGATACGCAGTATTTT. Translated, it gives CSVESESGGDTQYF.

This chain joins TRBV19 and TRBJ1-3; D gene uncertain. V dropped 4 bases and J dropped 0 bases, with 10 bases sitting between them. The CDR3 covers 15 residues. Per germline, CDR1 LNHDA and CDR2 SQIVND (reference sequence). The CDR3 spells CASSKTVVSGNTIYF. The CDR3 region has the DNA TGTGCCAGTAGTAAAACAGTCGTCTCTGGAAACACCATATATTTT.

The DNA of the CDR3 is TGTGCCAGTAGTTGGGGTGGGGATTCACCCCTCCACTTT. It is translated as CASSWGGDSPLHF. The rearrangement links TRBV19 to TRBJ1-6, with D uncertain. Trimming shortened V by 5 bases and J by 8 bases, and 10 bases separated the two germline ends. The CDR3 sequence is 13 residues long. Germline loops: CDR1 LNHDA, CDR2 SQIVND (reference sequence).